One and the same sample provided the 17 T cell receptor beta chains below, sequenced in a study of metastatic and nonmetastatic thyroid tumors. No patient had received any treatment before thyroid surgery. TCRdb recomputed clones from the PCR reads via MiXCR. Of about 92,000 clones listed, more than 12% were seen once; the top ten hold roughly 4%. The material sequenced was blood. The origin of the receptors is a female donor with papillary thyroid cancer or a benign thyroid nodule (not recorded which). Some clones in this sample may be carry-over from other donors' samples.

The chain joins TRBV7-6 to TRBJ2-3; D not resolved. The CDR3 is 15 amino acids. Trimming cost V 1 base and J 2 bases, with 10 bases left between them. CDR1 and CDR2 from the germline V gene are SGHVS and FNYEAQ. CDR3 sequence: CASSLVVVDTDTQYF. CDR3 nucleotide sequence: TGTGCCAGCAGCTTAGTGGTGGTGGACACAGATACGCAGTATTTT.

This clone was detected many times. The chain has TRBV19 and TRBJ1-2, with D possibly being TRBD1 (6 bases). The CDR3 totals 16 residues. Germline V CDR1 and CDR2: LNHDA, SQIVND (reference sequence). V dropped 5 bases and J dropped 6 bases, with 22 bases sitting between them. CDR3 loop: CASSVLTGSFDHGYTF. As DNA, the CDR3 is TGTGCCAGTAGTGTGCTCACAGGGTCCTTCGACCATGGCTACACCTTC.

A note on this clone: Being one base from a much bigger clone, this may be a read error. The chain combines TRBV20-1 with TRBJ2-5; 8 bases are shared with TRBD2. V lost 5 bases, J lost 7 bases, and 12 bases stayed unmatched. CDR1 and CDR2 from the germline V gene are DFQATT and SNEGSKA (reference sequence). The CDR3 sequence is 14 residues long. The CDR3 spells CSAEAGANCVTQYF. The CDR3 DNA reads as TGCAGTGCTGAAGCGGGGGCTAATTGTGTGACCCAGTACTTC.

This clone was detected ten times or more. V gene TRBV30 combines with J gene TRBJ2-5, with a weak D call TRBD2 (6 bases). This CDR3 is built from 14 residues. The V gene lost 0 bases and the J gene lost 5 bases, with 13 bases spanning the gap. Germline V gives CDR1 GTSNPN, CDR2 SVGIG (reference sequence). The CDR3 nucleotides are TGTGCCTGGAGTGTATCGGTACGGGGGGAGACCCAGTACTTC. Translating it yields CAWSVSVRGETQYF.

This clone has ten or more counts. This sequence joins TRBV19 and TRBJ1-5; D unresolved. V gave up 8 bases and J gave up 6 bases, with 17 bases separating them. CDR1 and CDR2 from the germline V gene are LNHDA and SQIVND (reference sequence). The CDR3 consists of 14 residues. The CDR3 protein is CASAREGRGQPQHF. As DNA, the CDR3 is TGTGCCAGTGCACGGGAGGGTCGGGGTCAGCCCCAGCATTTT.

This clone was counted a few times. The gene calls are TRBV5-4 and TRBJ1-5, with D perhaps TRBD1 (6 bases). The CDR3 contains 14 residues. Deletions cut 4 bases from V and 5 bases from J, with 13 bases between. The germline V gene has CDR1 SGHNT and CDR2 YYREEE (reference sequence). The CDR3 nucleotides are TGTGCCAGCAGCCCGATGACAGGACATCAGCCCCAGCATTTT. It specifies CASSPMTGHQPQHF.

This clone was counted only a few times. The V call is TRBV19, the J call TRBJ2-7; tentative D call: TRBD1 (6 bases). CDR1 and CDR2 (germline): LNHDA, SQIVND (reference sequence). Trimming cost V 6 bases and J 1 base, with 16 bases left between them. The CDR3 has 15 residues. The CDR3 loop is CASSHRRDKSYEQYF. DNA for the CDR3: TGTGCCAGTAGCCATCGCCGGGACAAGTCCTACGAGCAGTACTTC.

Comment on this clone: This may be a read error: a much more frequent sequence differs by one nucleotide. Within the sample, other DNA sequences also encode this same CDR3. The CDR3 is CASSLAGLDFANTGELFF. Here the CDR3 DNA reads TGTGCCAGCAGCTTAGCGGGGCTAGACTTCGCGAACACCGGGGAGCTGTTTTTT. This rearrangement joins TRBV7-8 to TRBJ2-2, with D possibly matching TRBD1 (5 bases). Trimming removed 0 bases at V and 0 bases at J, with 14 bases between. Per the germline V gene, CDR1 is SGHVS and CDR2 is FQNEAQ. CDR3 length equals 18 residues.

By its share, this clone is medium-sized. The rearrangement uses TRBV6-1 and TRBJ1-3; 7 bases agree with TRBD1. The CDR3 covers 13 residues. The V segment lost 7 bases and the J segment 2 bases; nucleotides outside the gene matches: 2. Germline V gives CDR1 MNHNS, CDR2 SASEGT. The CDR3 region has the DNA TGTGCCAGCATCGACAGGGCTGGAAACACCATATATTTT. It is translated as CASIDRAGNTIYF.

The table lists this clone with many counts. The chain uses TRBV20-1 and TRBJ1-5; 9 bases map to TRBD1. Germline V lookup: CDR1 DFQATT, CDR2 SNEGSKA (reference sequence). CDR3 length: 14 residues. V trimming: 6 bases; J trimming: 5 bases; junction bases outside the gene matches: 8. CDR3 in DNA: TGCAGTGCCTCGGACAGGGGATTGGATCAGCCCCAGCATTTT. Its translation is CSASDRGLDQPQHF.

Points on this clone: At one end the junction does not follow the germline gene, possibly because of a read error. The V gene is TRBV7-6, the J gene TRBJ1-6; D remains unclear. Germline loops: CDR1 SGHVS, CDR2 FNYEAQ. The CDR3 contains 18 residues. The CDR3 sequence is CASRLWPATSSYNSPLHF. CDR3 bases: TGTGCCAGCAGATTATGGCCCGCCACAAGCTCCTATAATTCACCACTCCACTTT.

This clone was seen ten or more times. This sample also contains other DNA sequences that code for the same CDR3. This chain uses TRBV7-2 with TRBJ2-7; D possibly corresponds to TRBD1 (6 bases). V gave up 1 base and J gave up 7 bases, with 11 bases separating them. Germline V gene lookup returns CDR1 SGHTA and CDR2 FQGNSA. CDR3 length: 13 residues. DNA of the CDR3: TGTGCCAGCAGCTTAGAAGGACAGCAGGAGCAGTACTTC. Its translation: CASSLEGQQEQYF. Looking up the rest from reference TRBV7-2 and TRBJ2-7 gives the full variable domain: GAGVSQSPSNKVTEKGKDVELRCDPISGHTALYWYRQSLGQGLEFLIYFQGNSAPDKSGLPSDRFSAERTGGSVSTLTIQRTQQEDSAVYLCASSLEGQQEQYFGPGTRLTVT.

This clone was observed many times. CDR3 sequence (DNA): TGTGCCAGCAGCTCCCCGTCGGGACAGGGACACGCGAGCTATGGCTACACCTTC. This gives the protein CASSSPSGQGHASYGYTF. This chain joins TRBV5-6 and TRBJ1-2; 9 bases map to TRBD1. Germline CDR1 reads SGHDT; CDR2 reads YYEEEE. The junction had 16 bases not matched to a gene; V was cut back by 3 bases and J by 4 bases. The CDR3 spans 18 residues.

This clone occurred many times. The chain has TRBV20-1 and TRBJ2-4, with D perhaps matching TRBD2 (6 bases). V was cut by 3 bases and J by 7 bases, with 13 bases left in between. The CDR3 spans 13 residues. Germline CDR1 reads DFQATT; CDR2 reads SNEGSKA (reference sequence). As DNA, the CDR3 is TGCAGTGCTAGTCGGGGGTCGGGGAACATTCAGTACTTC. Protein: CSASRGSGNIQYF.

At least ten counts were recorded for this clone. The chain joins TRBV4-2 to TRBJ2-7; the match to TRBD1 covers 11 bases. V lost 4 bases, J lost 4 bases, and 12 bases stayed unmatched. This CDR3 has 17 residues. From germline, CDR1 is LGHNA and CDR2 YNFKEQ. CDR3 coding DNA: TGTGCCAGCAGCCCCTCTTACCGGACAGGGGGCAGGTACGAGCAGTACTTC. Translating it yields CASSPSYRTGGRYEQYF.

This clone was counted ten times or more. The chain recombines TRBV11-2 with TRBJ1-2; TRBD1 agrees at 7 bases. Germline CDR1 reads SGHAT; CDR2 reads FQNNGV. The CDR3 runs to 15 residues. V dropped 1 base and J dropped 4; count of bases not matched to a gene: 6. CDR3 loop: CASSLGPGGGYGYTF. CDR3 coding DNA: TGTGCCAGCAGCTTAGGTCCAGGGGGTGGCTATGGCTACACCTTC.

At least ten counts were recorded for this clone. This specimen includes other DNA sequences encoding the same CDR3. The rearrangement uses TRBV27 and TRBJ2-3; D is uncertain. Deletions cut 5 bases from V and 0 bases from J, with 6 bases between. This CDR3 has 13 residues. Germline loops: CDR1 MNHEY, CDR2 SMNVEV (reference sequence). The CDR3 DNA follows: TGTGCCAGCAGTCTCACTAGCACAGATACGCAGTATTTT. It is translated as CASSLTSTDTQYF.